This T cell receptor (beta chain) appears in the sequencing data of a study of human T cells and chemical hapten exposure. Sample time point: patch test 2, 6 weeks after DPC sensitization. The treatment here: therapeutic diphenylcyclopropenone sensitization with weekly scalp DPC. Germline CDR1 LGHNA, CDR2 YNFKEQ. Trimming removed 1 base from V and 7 bases from J; junction bases left unmatched: 6. This CDR3 has 17 residues. TCRdb redid the calling of the RACE reads with MiXCR, one entry per CDR3 protein. The sample includes 350,000 to 400,000 distinct CDR3 sequences, roughly 6% of them seen just once. This receptor was identified in a woman under 30 with alopecia areata. Some clones in this sample may be carry-over from other donors' samples. The sample consisted of whole blood, taken in connection with sensitization to the hapten diphenylcyclopropenone (DPC). This rearrangement joins TRBV4-2 to TRBJ2-3; 15 nucleotides match TRBD2. In DNA form, the CDR3 reads TGTGCCAGCAGCCAAGTAGGACTAGCGGGGGGGCCTAATACGCAGTATTTT. It translates to CASSQVGLAGGPNTQYF.